These 18 T cell receptor beta chains were sequenced from one sample in a study of long-term antiretroviral therapy in people with HIV. They ran version v3.0 of the immunoSEQ assay at survey level. The protocol was immunoSEQ multiplex PCR, while the TCRdb copy is restricted to in-frame clones and leaves out a portion. The data hold around 25,000 clones, with approximately 82% observed a single time. Material: unsorted PBMCs, obtained 3 years after starting antiretroviral therapy. Receptors were obtained from a man between 18 and 35 years old with HIV.

This rearrangement joins TRBV28 to TRBJ2-1; 8 bases line up with TRBD2. Germline V gene sequence: CDR1 MDHEN, CDR2 SYDVKM. J was trimmed by 6 bases and V by 1 base; bases with no gene match: 5. The CDR3 contains 15 residues. The CDR3 region is CASSLSAGGSNEQFF. CDR3 coding DNA: TGTGCCAGCAGTTTATCGGCGGGGGGATCCAATGAGCAGTTCTTC.

The chain has TRBV4-2 and TRBJ2-2; tentative D call: TRBD2 (7 bases). The CDR3 contains 17 residues. The V gene lost 2 bases and the J gene lost 3 bases, with 16 bases spanning the gap. The germline V gene encodes CDR1 LGHNA and CDR2 YNFKEQ. CDR3 coding DNA: TGTGCCAGCAGCCAATCTAGGGGGGGGGCTCACACCGGGGAGCTGTTTTTT. The encoded protein is CASSQSRGGAHTGELFF.

V usage is TRBV5-1 and J usage is TRBJ1-1; 10 nucleotides align to TRBD1. Trimming took 4 bases from V and 5 from J; bases not matched to a gene: 11. Germline CDR1 SGHRS, CDR2 YFSETQ. This CDR3 comprises 16 residues. CDR3 amino acids: CASSLGPGTGDTEAFF. CDR3 nucleotides: TGCGCCAGCAGCCTCGGACCCGGGACAGGGGATACTGAAGCTTTCTTT.

This clone was recorded a few times. The rearrangement joins TRBV7-3 to TRBJ2-7; TRBD1 matches at 8 bases. Germline CDR1 SGHTA, CDR2 FQGTGA. The CDR3 totals 15 residues. Trimming removed 6 bases from V and 3 bases from J; junction bases left unmatched: 10. The CDR3 loop is CASRPGTGVLYEQYV. DNA of the CDR3: TGTGCCAGCAGGCCCGGGACAGGAGTTCTCTACGAGCAGTACGTC.

V and J are TRBV5-4 and TRBJ2-1, with 7 bases fitting TRBD1. Germline lookup yields CDR1 SGHNT and CDR2 YYREEE (reference sequence). This CDR3 comprises 14 residues. V gave up 0 bases and J gave up 6 bases; unmatched junction bases: 3. The CDR3 sequence is CASSLEGQSNEQFF. DNA of the CDR3: TGTGCCAGCAGCTTGGAGGGACAGTCCAATGAGCAGTTCTTC.

The chain uses TRBV5-1 and TRBJ2-7, with 7 positions matching TRBD1. Germline assignment: CDR1 SGHRS and CDR2 YFSETQ. CDR3 length: 15 amino acids. V lost 3 bases and J lost 4; bases outside the gene matches: 10. The CDR3 sequence is CASSSTTRTGYEQYF. The CDR3, as DNA: TGCGCCAGCAGCTCCACGACAAGGACAGGATACGAGCAGTACTTC.

The rearrangement links TRBV28 to TRBJ1-2; D gene uncertain. The CDR3 runs to 15 residues. The germline V gene encodes CDR1 MDHEN and CDR2 SYDVKM. Trimming removed 3 bases from V and 0 bases from J, with 11 bases in between. The CDR3 DNA is TGTGCCAGCAGTTTGGTTGACACTTCTAACTATGGCTACACCTTC. This gives the protein CASSLVDTSNYGYTF.

This clone was detected once. The V gene is TRBV5-1, the J gene TRBJ2-1; no clear D gene. The CDR3 runs to 15 residues. V lost 2 bases and J lost 5, with 14 bases in between. Germline V CDR1 and CDR2: SGHRS, YFSETQ. The CDR3 region has the DNA TGCGCCAGCAGCTTACTTGGGGTCGCCGACAATGAGCAGTTCTTC. It translates to CASSLLGVADNEQFF. Complete variable domain (other parts from reference TRBV5-1 and TRBJ2-1): KAGVTQTPRYLIKTRGQQVTLSCSPISGHRSVSWYQQTPGQGLQFLFEYFSETQRNKGNFPGRFSGRQFSNSRSEMNVSTLELGDSALYLCASSLLGVADNEQFFGPGTRLTVL.

J is TRBJ1-2 and V is TRBV6-1; perhaps TRBD1 as D (5 bases). The germline CDR1 and CDR2 sequences are MNHNS and SASEGT. The ends were cut back, 5 bases at V and 8 bases at J, with 12 bases in the middle. The CDR3 runs 12 residues. The CDR3 DNA sequence: TGTGCCAGCAGTATGGGGGAAGGAGGCTACACCTTC. As protein: CASSMGEGGYTF.

This sequence joins TRBV18 and TRBJ2-4; D possibly matches TRBD1 or TRBD2 (5 bases each). Germline CDR1 and CDR2: KGHSH and LQKENI. V was shortened by 3 bases and J by 1 base, with 10 bases between the two germline ends. There are 15 residues in the CDR3. In nucleotides, the CDR3 is TGTGCCAGCTCACCGGGGGTTAGCGCCAAAAACATTCAGTACTTC. It translates to CASSPGVSAKNIQYF. Supplemented by reference TRBV18 and TRBJ2-4, the full variable domain reads NAGVMQNPRHLVRRRGQEARLRCSPMKGHSHVYWYRQLPEEGLKFMVYLQKENIIDESGMPKERFSAEFPKEGPSILRIQQVVRGDSAAYFCASSPGVSAKNIQYFGAGTRLSVL.

This clone was seen a single time. The gene calls are TRBV7-9 and TRBJ1-1; D is perhaps TRBD1 (5 bases). The V gene lost 5 bases and the J gene lost 0 bases, with 7 bases spanning the gap. The CDR3 covers 13 residues. The V gene's germline CDR1 is SEHNR and CDR2 FQNEAQ (reference sequence). The CDR3 loop reads CASSMTVNTEAFF. DNA of the CDR3: TGTGCCAGCAGCATGACAGTGAACACTGAAGCTTTCTTT.

The gene calls are TRBV5-1 and TRBJ2-7; the D call may be TRBD1 or TRBD2 (5 bases each). Germline CDR1 and CDR2: SGHRS and YFSETQ. The CDR3 has 15 residues. V was shortened by 0 bases and J by 7 bases, with 17 bases between the two germline ends. Here the CDR3 reads CASSLGDLSSREQYV. Written as DNA, the CDR3 is TGCGCCAGCAGCTTGGGGGACCTGTCCTCTCGGGAGCAGTACGTC.

The chain employs TRBV5-4 and TRBJ2-5, with TRBD1 matching over 9 bases. V lost 3 bases to trimming and J lost 5 bases; unmatched junction nucleotides: 2. Germline CDR1 reads SGHNT; CDR2 reads YYREEE (reference sequence). The CDR3 is 13 amino acids. CDR3 loop: CASSWDREETQYF. CDR3 in DNA: TGTGCCAGCAGCTGGGACAGGGAGGAGACCCAGTACTTC.

The V and J genes are TRBV4-2 and TRBJ1-2; D gene unclear. The V gene's germline CDR1 is LGHNA and CDR2 YNFKEQ. CDR3 length: 18 amino acids. Trimming took 0 bases from V and 8 from J, leaving 25 bases between them. CDR3 coding DNA: TGTGCCAGCAGCCAAGATTTGGGCGCCACCGGTTTGAATGTCGGCTACACCTTC. Amino acid sequence: CASSQDLGATGLNVGYTF.

The chain uses TRBV28 and TRBJ1-2, with D possibly matching TRBD1 (5 bases). The CDR3 has 13 amino acids. From germline, CDR1 is MDHEN and CDR2 SYDVKM. Trimming removed 7 bases from V and 0 bases from J, with 9 bases in between. CDR3 region: CASTRGSNYGYTF. The DNA for the CDR3 is TGTGCCAGCACACGGGGGTCTAACTATGGCTACACCTTC.

J is TRBJ2-7 and V is TRBV28; TRBD1 matches at 7 bases. J gave up 7 bases and V 5 bases, and 8 bases lay outside the gene matches. Germline V gene data show CDR1 as MDHEN and CDR2 as SYDVKM. This CDR3 region has 13 residues. CDR3 sequence reads: CASSAYRGGEQYV. The CDR3 region has the DNA TGTGCCAGCAGTGCATACAGGGGTGGAGAGCAGTACGTC.

The J gene is TRBJ1-2, the V gene TRBV28; tentatively, D is TRBD1 (5 bases). The CDR3 length is 13 residues. Trimming took 5 bases from V and 1 from J, leaving 8 bases between them. In germline, CDR1 is MDHEN, CDR2 SYDVKM. CDR3 DNA: TGTGCCAGCAGTGACAGTTTTAACTATGGCTACACCTTC. The encoded protein is CASSDSFNYGYTF.

In the case of this clone: This CDR3 is also generated by other DNA sequences in the sample. The chain is built from TRBV11-2 and TRBJ2-5; D ambiguous. The CDR3 extends over 16 amino acids. V lost 1 base and J 3 bases, leaving 15 bases between the germline ends. Germline loops: CDR1 SGHAT, CDR2 FQNNGV. CDR3 loop: CASSLGLRAGEETQYF. CDR3 nucleotide sequence: TGTGCCAGCAGCTTAGGTTTAAGGGCAGGAGAAGAGACCCAGTACTTC. Full variable domain (rest looked up from reference TRBV11-2 and TRBJ2-5): EAGVAQSPRYKIIEKRQSVAFWCNPISGHATLYWYQQILGQGPKLLIQFQNNGVVDDSQLPKDRFSAERLKGVDSTLKIQPAKLEDSAVYLCASSLGLRAGEETQYFGPGTRLLVL.